Listed below are T cell receptor beta chains from one sample, sequenced in a study of blood T cell repertoires in COVID-19. This table comes from immunoSEQ multiplex PCR, and its TCRdb copy is limited to in-frame clones, with some not included. In the table there are tens of thousands of clones, roughly 88% of which are singletons. Sequencing was carried out using peripheral blood. These receptors were collected from a man in his fifties or sixties with acute or convalescent COVID-19. Both conserved end residues are part of each CDR3. D genes are given only for firm matches. Clone size is given for some rows only: seen once, a few or many times, or a class if the clone is expanded.

V	size	length	J	D	DNA	CDR3
TRBV7-2	.	15	TRBJ2-2	.	TGTGCCAGCAGCTCAACAGGCAGGGACACCGGGGAGCTGTTTTTT	CASSSTGRDTGELFF
TRBV30	.	15	TRBJ2-5	.	TGTGCCTGGAGTCTTGCGGCGGGGCCGAGGGAGACCCAGTACTTC	CAWSLAAGPRETQYF
TRBV7-3	.	14	TRBJ2-3	TRBD2	TGTGCCAGCAGCTCTAGCGGGGCCACAGATACGCAGTATTTT	CASSSSGATDTQYF
TRBV7-2	.	15	TRBJ2-7	TRBD2	TGTGCCAGCAGCCTTAGCGGGACCCGACAGAACGAGCAGTACTTC	CASSLSGTRQNEQYF
TRBV5-6	.	17	TRBJ1-6	TRBD1	TGTGCCAGCAGCCCGGACAGGGAGGGGGTCTATAATTCACCCCTCCACTTT	CASSPDREGVYNSPLHF
TRBV5-6	once	12	TRBJ1-1	.	TGTGCCAGCAGCCAACACCTGATTGAAGCTTTCTTT	CASSQHLIEAFF
TRBV4-1	.	12	TRBJ1-2	.	TGCGCCAGCAGCCCGCTAGGCTATGGCTACACCTTC	CASSPLGYGYTF
TRBV11-2	few	16	TRBJ2-1	TRBD1	TGTGCCAGCAGCCCCCTTGTACGGGACAGGTACAATGAGCAGTTCTTC	CASSPLVRDRYNEQFF
TRBV2	.	13	TRBJ1-2	TRBD1	TGTGCCAGCAGCTCCGGGACAGACTATGGCTACACCTTC	CASSSGTDYGYTF
TRBV5-5	.	18	TRBJ2-1	TRBD1	TGTGCCAGCAGCTTGGCGGGGACAGGGCCGATCGATTACAATGAGCAGTTCTTC	CASSLAGTGPIDYNEQFF
TRBV7-9	.	13	TRBJ1-2	.	TGTGCCAGCAGCTTAAGGGGTGACTATGGCTACACCTTC	CASSLRGDYGYTF
TRBV6-4	once	13	TRBJ1-2	TRBD1	TGTGCCAGCAGCAGGGGACAGAACTATGGCTACACCTTC	CASSRGQNYGYTF
TRBV4-3	.	16	TRBJ1-2	.	TGCGCCAGCAGCCAAGAGGTCGGCAGGGCCGCATATGGCTACACCTTC	CASSQEVGRAAYGYTF